This TCR beta chain was sequenced for a study of response to subunit inactivated influenza vaccine. Trimming shortened V by 0 bases and J by 9 bases, and 11 bases separated the two germline ends. Germline V gene sequence: CDR1 SEHNR, CDR2 FQNEAQ (reference sequence). The CDR3 is 13 residues long. TCRdb itself ran the RT-PCR reads through MiXCR, one entry per CDR3 protein. The table records 500,000 or so distinct CDR3 sequences, more than 15% of them present only once. The TCR was taken from a man between 50 and 69 years old who received an inactivated influenza vaccine. The J gene is TRBJ1-2, the V gene TRBV7-9, with no clear D. The input for sequencing was CD4+ T cells sorted from PBMCs, taken about 23 months after vaccination. For the CDR3, the DNA is TGTGCCAGCAGCTTAGCTGGCAGGAAGAGCTACACCTTC. This sequence encodes CASSLAGRKSYTF.